This TCR beta chain was documented in a study of cytomegalovirus exposure and HLA in healthy donors. Across the study: Of the donors genotyped, approximately 400 in all, 65% to 90% fell in the Caucasian-associated ancestry cluster.

Notes on the study in general: Researchers reported in a later analysis that a missense DCLRE1C variant was tied to TCR beta V- and J-gene trimming. Within the data, a cluster of highly shared sequence variants was likely a sequencing artifact.

Germline CDR1 and CDR2: KGHSH and LQKENI. The CDR3 has 12 amino acids. Trimming took off 5 bases at V and 4 bases at J, with 8 bases between the two ends. The donors comprised healthy bone marrow donors. PCR employed 60 Vbeta and 13 Jbeta primers. Sequencing used immunoSEQ multiplex PCR; TCRdb keeps in-frame clones, though not all of them. The repertoire holds 110,000 to 150,000 clones, with roughly four fifths as singletons. In the case of this clone: Its antigen is unidentified.

The gene calls are TRBV18 and TRBJ1-1; D gene uncertain. The material sequenced was PBMCs. The TCR originated in a middle-aged woman in good health and CMV-seronegative. CDR3 sequence reads: CASSTSGTEAFF. The DNA of the CDR3 is TGTGCCAGCTCAACCAGTGGCACTGAAGCTTTCTTT.